Each of the 16 T cell receptor beta chains below was sequenced from the same sample in a study of blood T cell repertoires in COVID-19. Assay used: immunoSEQ multiplex PCR; TCRdb lists only in-frame clones, some missing. Of approximately 240,000 clones listed, about four fifths were seen once; the top ten hold around 4%. Input material: peripheral blood. All receptors derive from a man aged 45 to 65 with acute or convalescent COVID-19.

The gene calls are TRBV5-4 and TRBJ1-6; D uncertain. This CDR3 spans 18 amino acids. The germline CDR1 and CDR2 sequences are SGHNT and YYREEE (reference sequence). Trimming removed 0 bases from V and 10 bases from J, with 23 bases in between. DNA for the CDR3: TGTGCCAGCAGCTTGGGGCAGTCGGCGGGATTTGGTCGATCACCCCTCCACTTT. Translation gives CASSLGQSAGFGRSPLHF.

V and J are TRBV30 and TRBJ1-6; 7 bases align to TRBD1. J gave up 6 bases and V 5 bases, and 13 bases lay outside the gene matches. This CDR3 region has 16 residues. The germline V gene has CDR1 GTSNPN and CDR2 SVGIG (reference sequence). CDR3 sequence (DNA): TGTGCCTGGGTCGTAGGATGGGGACAGCCTAATTCACCCCTCCACTTT. It translates to CAWVVGWGQPNSPLHF.

The V and J genes are TRBV5-1 and TRBJ2-1, with TRBD1 matching 8 bases. The J segment lost 6 bases and the V segment lost 3 bases, leaving 5 bases of the junction unmatched. Germline CDR1 SGHRS, CDR2 YFSETQ. The CDR3 runs 14 residues. In DNA, the CDR3 is TGCGCCAGCAGCTCGAGGGGACAGGCCAATGAGCAGTTCTTC. Its protein is CASSSRGQANEQFF.

This rearrangement joins TRBV5-1 to TRBJ2-6, with D uncertain. CDR3 size: 16 residues. V was clipped by 4 bases and J by 0 bases, with 11 bases between them. The germline gives CDR1 SGHRS, CDR2 YFSETQ. CDR3 nucleotide sequence: TGCGCCAGCAGCCCCGACATGACCTCTGGGGCCAACGTCCTGACTTTC. Protein: CASSPDMTSGANVLTF.

The rearrangement links TRBV15 to TRBJ2-2, with 7 bases that match TRBD1. V lost 6 bases to trimming and J lost 1 base; unmatched junction nucleotides: 2. This CDR3 region has 14 residues. Germline V gene lookup returns CDR1 LNHNV and CDR2 YYDKDF (reference sequence). The CDR3 loop is CATRAGGNTGELFF. CDR3 nucleotides: TGTGCCACCAGGGCAGGGGGGAACACCGGGGAGCTGTTTTTT.

In its sample, this clone was seen a few times. V gene TRBV5-1 combines with J gene TRBJ2-7; TRBD1 matches at 8 bases. CDR1 and CDR2 from the germline V gene are SGHRS and YFSETQ. The ends lost 0 bases at V and 2 bases at J; junction bases unmatched: 4. The CDR3 is 15 residues long. The chain's CDR3 is CASSLAGGGTYEQYF. The CDR3 bases are TGCGCCAGCAGCTTGGCAGGGGGCGGAACCTACGAGCAGTACTTC.

The chain links TRBV5-1 to TRBJ1-4; no firm D call. Germline V gene lookup returns CDR1 SGHRS and CDR2 YFSETQ. This CDR3 is built from 13 residues. Trimming pared 0 bases from V and 7 bases from J, leaving 7 bases between. The DNA for the CDR3 is TGCGCCAGCAGCTTGGATACGGTTGAAAAACTGTTTTTT. Its protein is CASSLDTVEKLFF.

V gene TRBV10-3 combines with J gene TRBJ1-4, with 10 bases lining up with TRBD1. In germline, CDR1 is ENHRY, CDR2 SYGVKD. Germline trimming cut 0 bases from V and 7 bases from J; bases unmatched to any gene: 5. The CDR3 is 16 amino acids. The CDR3 coding sequence is TGTGCCATCAGTGAGTCGGAGGACAGGGGGGGTGAAAAACTGTTTTTT. Translating gives CAISESEDRGGEKLFF.

The J gene is TRBJ2-1, the V gene TRBV27, with D perhaps TRBD1 (5 bases). The V gene lost 8 bases and the J gene lost 2 bases, with 10 bases spanning the gap. The germline V gene encodes CDR1 MNHEY and CDR2 SMNVEV (reference sequence). This CDR3 spans 13 amino acids. CDR3 nucleotides: TGTGCCAGCTCCCAGGGCCCCTACAATGAGCAGTTCTTC. It codes for CASSQGPYNEQFF.

This clone was observed once. The chain links TRBV11-3 to TRBJ2-1; D unclear. The V and J ends lost 0 bases and 8 bases respectively, with 5 bases between them. The CDR3 extends over 12 amino acids. Germline V gene lookup returns CDR1 SGHNT and CDR2 YENEEA. In nucleotides, the CDR3 is TGTGCCAGCAGCTTAGAGGTAGATGAGCAGTTCTTC. Its protein product is CASSLEVDEQFF.

The chain combines TRBV7-2 with TRBJ2-4; D possibly corresponds to TRBD2 (5 bases). This CDR3 has 16 amino acids. V dropped 3 bases and J dropped 4 bases, with 16 bases sitting between them. Germline values: CDR1 SGHTA, CDR2 FQGNSA. For the CDR3, the DNA is TGTGCCAGCAGCTTTAATGTCTACGGGGAAAAAAACATTCAGTACTTC. Encoded protein: CASSFNVYGEKNIQYF.

The V and J genes are TRBV28 and TRBJ2-5, with D possibly TRBD2 on 7 matching bases. Per germline, CDR1 MDHEN and CDR2 SYDVKM. The CDR3 is 14 amino acids. Trimming left V 4 bases short and J 5 bases short, with 14 bases between. The CDR3 region has the DNA TGTGCCAGCAGTTACAGCGGGACAAGGGAGACCCAGTACTTC. This translates into CASSYSGTRETQYF.

This chain links TRBV10-3 with TRBJ2-3, with D perhaps matching TRBD2 (5 bases). The V gene lost 2 bases and the J gene lost 6 bases, with 15 bases spanning the gap. Germline loops: CDR1 ENHRY, CDR2 SYGVKD. The CDR3 has 15 residues. The CDR3 sequence is CAISERETTVDTQYF. Here the CDR3 DNA reads TGTGCCATCAGTGAGCGGGAAACCACAGTTGATACGCAGTATTTT.

The V gene is TRBV6-6, the J gene TRBJ1-5; D is uncertain. The CDR3 has 16 residues. V lost 0 bases, J lost 5 bases, and 14 bases lay in between. In germline, CDR1 is MNHNY, CDR2 SVGAGI (reference sequence). CDR3: CASSYSWVSRDQPQHF. The CDR3 nucleotides are TGTGCCAGCAGTTACTCGTGGGTTTCGAGGGATCAGCCCCAGCATTTT.

The chain carries TRBV6-5 and TRBJ1-6, with TRBD1 matching over 7 bases. The CDR3 extends over 14 amino acids. Trimming at V came to 1 base and at J to 7 bases, leaving 1 base not matched to a gene. Germline V gene lookup returns CDR1 MNHEY and CDR2 SVGAGI. The CDR3 sequence is CASSYYRGNSPLHF. CDR3 sequence (DNA): TGTGCCAGCAGTTACTACAGGGGCAATTCACCCCTCCACTTT.

This clone was observed a few times. This sequence joins TRBV4-2 and TRBJ1-1; 7 nucleotides agree with TRBD1. J lost 5 bases, V lost 2 bases, and 8 bases had no gene match. In germline, CDR1 is LGHNA, CDR2 YNFKEQ. This CDR3 is built from 15 residues. CDR3 bases: TGTGCCAGCAGCCAACCTAACAGGGGCTATACTGAAGCTTTCTTT. Amino acid sequence: CASSQPNRGYTEAFF.